These T cell receptor beta chains were read from a single sample in a study of beta chain features in type 1 diabetes. The protocol was immunoSEQ multiplex PCR, while the TCRdb copy is restricted to in-frame clones and leaves out a portion. The sample lists under 450,000 clones, approximately 15% seen once, with around 0.039% in the top ten. Material for sequencing was naive CD4+ T cells from blood. The source of these receptors is a man aged 25 to 45 in good health. The CDR3 runs from the conserved cysteine through the conserved F or W. D genes are given only for firm matches. Only part of the rows carry a size: once, few, many, or a class if the clone is expanded.

v_gene	d_gene	j_gene	len	abundance	CDR3nt	CDR3aa
TRBV7-2	.	TRBJ2-3	14	.	TGTGCCAGCAGCTTAGTAGGCCCCACAGATACGCAGTATTTT	CASSLVGPTDTQYF
TRBV19	TRBD1	TRBJ2-5	13	few	TGTGCCACCTCGTCGACAGGGCAAGAGACCCAGTACTTC	CATSSTGQETQYF
TRBV14	.	TRBJ1-2	13	few	TGTGCCAGCAGCCAAGGATTAGACTATGGCTACACCTTC	CASSQGLDYGYTF
TRBV7-9	.	TRBJ2-1	15	few	TGTGCCAGCAGCCATTATGACAGGACCTACAATGAGCAGTTCTTC	CASSHYDRTYNEQFF
TRBV6-1	.	TRBJ2-7	14	few	TGTGCCAGCAACCAAGGACGGATTTCCTACGAGCAGTACTTC	CASNQGRISYEQYF
TRBV5-6	.	TRBJ1-2	14	.	TGTGCCAGCAGCTTGTCTGCAGATACTTATGGCTACACCTTC	CASSLSADTYGYTF
TRBV7-2	.	TRBJ1-6	17	few	TGTGCCAGCAGCTTAGGAGGGGCCCCATTCCCAAATTCACCCCTCCACTTT	CASSLGGAPFPNSPLHF
TRBV25-1	.	TRBJ2-5	17	few	TGTGCCAGCAGTGAATATTTGGCGGGGACCCAGGGGGAGACCCAGTACTTC	CASSEYLAGTQGETQYF
TRBV18	.	TRBJ1-2	16	.	TGTGCCAGCTCCCCGCTATCGGTTGGAGGAGCCTATGGCTACACCTTC	CASSPLSVGGAYGYTF
TRBV7-9	.	TRBJ1-1	14	.	TGTGCCAGCAGCCTTAGAGGTGCGGCGAGTGAAGCTTTCTTT	CASSLRGAASEAFF
TRBV6-1	TRBD2	TRBJ2-2	13	.	TGTGCCAGCCGCGGGAGGAACACCGGGGAGCTGTTTTTT	CASRGRNTGELFF
TRBV23-1	.	TRBJ2-1	11	many	TGCGCCAGCAGTCAACGCTTTGGGCAGTTCTTC	CASSQRFGQFF
TRBV5-6	TRBD2	TRBJ2-1	17	.	TGTGCCAGCAGCTTGTATCCGCCTAGCGGAACCTACAATGAGCAGTTCTTC	CASSLYPPSGTYNEQFF
TRBV29-1	TRBD1	TRBJ1-2	14	few	TGCAGCGTTGCCGAGCGGGACAGCGGATATGGCTACACCTTC	CSVAERDSGYGYTF
TRBV7-9	.	TRBJ2-5	14	.	TGTGCCAGCAGCCCAGGGGTGTGGCAAGAGACCCAGTACTTC	CASSPGVWQETQYF
TRBV7-2	TRBD2	TRBJ2-3	17	.	TGTGCCAGCAGCTTAAATGGACTAGCGGGACGAGCAGATACGCAGTATTTT	CASSLNGLAGRADTQYF
TRBV5-1	.	TRBJ2-3	14	.	TGCGCCAGCAGCTTGCAAACGAGCACAGATACGCAGTATTTT	CASSLQTSTDTQYF
TRBV11-2	.	TRBJ2-2	16	.	TGTGCCAGCAGCTTACGCGCATCCGGAGGCACCGGGGAGCTGTTTTTT	CASSLRASGGTGELFF
TRBV4-3	TRBD1	TRBJ1-3	17	once	TGCGCCAGCAGCCAAGGCCCTCTACAGGGGGCTGGAAACACCATATATTTT	CASSQGPLQGAGNTIYF
TRBV27	TRBD1	TRBJ2-3	13	few	TGTGCCACTTCAACAGGGGTCCCAGATACGCAGTATTTT	CATSTGVPDTQYF
TRBV2	TRBD2	TRBJ2-1	15	.	TGTGCCAGCAATAGACTAGCGGGGGGGTGGTATGAGCAGTTCTTC	CASNRLAGGWYEQFF
TRBV15	TRBD1	TRBJ1-1	15	few	TGTGCCACCAGCAGAGTTGACAGGGTGGACACTGAAGCTTTCTTT	CATSRVDRVDTEAFF
TRBV14	.	TRBJ2-2	15	few	TGTGCCAGCAGCCAAGGTCTACCTAGGGCCGGGGAGCTGTTTTTT	CASSQGLPRAGELFF
TRBV9	.	TRBJ2-3	12	few	TGTGCCAGCAGCGAGAATGGGGATACGCAGTATTTT	CASSENGDTQYF
TRBV6-5	TRBD2	TRBJ2-1	14	few	TGTGCCAGCAGTTACGCGGGAGGGAAAAATGAGCAGTTCTTC	CASSYAGGKNEQFF
TRBV7-2	TRBD2	TRBJ2-1	14	.	TGTGCCAGCAGCCTACGGACTAGCGGCCATGAGCAGTTCTTC	CASSLRTSGHEQFF
TRBV13	TRBD1	TRBJ2-2	16	few	TGTGCCAGCAGCTTGCCCGGGACAGGATACACCGGGGAGCTGTTTTTT	CASSLPGTGYTGELFF
TRBV5-1	TRBD2	TRBJ2-7	17	few	TGCGCCAGCAGCTCCGGACTAGCGGGGGGCCTCATCTACGAGCAGTACTTC	CASSSGLAGGLIYEQYF
TRBV7-2	.	TRBJ2-7	13	.	TGTGCCAGCAGCTTAGAGGTATCCTACGAGCAGTACTTC	CASSLEVSYEQYF
TRBV7-9	.	TRBJ2-3	13	few	TGTGCCAGCAGCTTCAATACGGAGCATACGCAGTATTTT	CASSFNTEHTQYF
TRBV25-1	TRBD2	TRBJ2-1	14	.	TGTGCCAGCAGGAAAGCGGGAGGTTCCAATGAGCAGTTCTTC	CASRKAGGSNEQFF
TRBV15	.	TRBJ1-4	12	.	TGTGCCACCAGCAGGACCGATAGGAAACTGTTTTTT	CATSRTDRKLFF
TRBV25-1	.	TRBJ1-1	13	.	TGTGCCAGCAGTGAGAGTAACGAACTCTGGGCTTTCTTT	CASSESNELWAFF
TRBV4-1	.	TRBJ1-1	14	.	TGCGCCAGCAGCCCCTGGAGGCTGAACACTGAAGCTTTCTTT	CASSPWRLNTEAFF
TRBV5-4	.	TRBJ1-4	16	few	TGTGCCAGCAGCTTGGCCAGGGGAGGGACTAATGAAAAACTGTTTTTT	CASSLARGGTNEKLFF
TRBV7-2	.	TRBJ2-5	15	few	TGTGCCAGCAGCTTTGTAGCGGTTATGGGGGAGACCCAGTACTTC	CASSFVAVMGETQYF
TRBV5-1	TRBD1	TRBJ2-3	17	few	TGCGCCAGCAGCTTGTACGTGAGACAGGGTCGCACAGATACGCAGTATTTT	CASSLYVRQGRTDTQYF